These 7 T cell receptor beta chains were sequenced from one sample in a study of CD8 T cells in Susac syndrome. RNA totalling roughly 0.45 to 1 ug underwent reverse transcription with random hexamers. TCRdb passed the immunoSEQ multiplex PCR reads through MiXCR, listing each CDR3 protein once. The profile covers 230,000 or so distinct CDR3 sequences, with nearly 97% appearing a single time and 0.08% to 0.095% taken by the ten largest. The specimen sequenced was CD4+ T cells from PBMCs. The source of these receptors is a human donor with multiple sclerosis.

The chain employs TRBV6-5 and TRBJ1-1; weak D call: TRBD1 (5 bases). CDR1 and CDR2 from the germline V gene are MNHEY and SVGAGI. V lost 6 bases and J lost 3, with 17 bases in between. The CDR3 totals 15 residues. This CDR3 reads CASRPPGSPHTEAFF. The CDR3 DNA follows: TGTGCCAGCAGACCACCAGGGAGTCCGCACACTGAAGCTTTCTTT.

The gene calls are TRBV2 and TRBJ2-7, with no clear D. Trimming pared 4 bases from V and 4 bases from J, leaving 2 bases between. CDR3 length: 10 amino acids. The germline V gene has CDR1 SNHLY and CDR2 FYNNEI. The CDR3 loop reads CASSGYEQYF. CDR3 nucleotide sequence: TGTGCCAGCAGTGGTTACGAGCAGTACTTC.

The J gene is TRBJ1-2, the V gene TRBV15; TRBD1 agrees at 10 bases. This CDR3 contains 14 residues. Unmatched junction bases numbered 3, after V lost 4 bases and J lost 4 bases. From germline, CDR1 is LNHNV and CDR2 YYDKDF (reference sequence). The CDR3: CATSTRDRGYGYTF. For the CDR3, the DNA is TGTGCCACCAGCACCCGGGACAGGGGCTATGGCTACACCTTC.

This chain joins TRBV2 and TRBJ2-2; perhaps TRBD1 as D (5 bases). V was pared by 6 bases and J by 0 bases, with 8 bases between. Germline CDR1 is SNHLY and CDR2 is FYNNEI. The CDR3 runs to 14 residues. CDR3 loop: CASRTEANTGELFF. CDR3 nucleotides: TGTGCCAGCAGGACAGAGGCGAACACCGGGGAGCTGTTTTTT.

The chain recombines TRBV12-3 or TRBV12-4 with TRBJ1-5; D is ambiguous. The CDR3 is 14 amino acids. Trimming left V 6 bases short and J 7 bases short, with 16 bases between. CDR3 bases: TGTGCCAGCAGCACAACAGTTGGAGGACAGCCCCAGCATTTT. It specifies CASSTTVGGQPQHF.

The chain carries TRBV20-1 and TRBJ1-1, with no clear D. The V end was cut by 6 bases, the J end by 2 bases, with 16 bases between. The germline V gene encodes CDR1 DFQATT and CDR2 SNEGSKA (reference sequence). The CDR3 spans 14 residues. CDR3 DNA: TGCAGTGCCTTCACTGGGGTCAGCAACACTGAAGCTTTCTTT. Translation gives CSAFTGVSNTEAFF.

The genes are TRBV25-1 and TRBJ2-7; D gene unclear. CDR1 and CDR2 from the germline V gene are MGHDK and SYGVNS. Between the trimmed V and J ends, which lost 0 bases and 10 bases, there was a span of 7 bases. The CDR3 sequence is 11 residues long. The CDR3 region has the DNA TGTGCCAGCAGTGAATACTTTCGTCAGTACTTC. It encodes CASSEYFRQYF.